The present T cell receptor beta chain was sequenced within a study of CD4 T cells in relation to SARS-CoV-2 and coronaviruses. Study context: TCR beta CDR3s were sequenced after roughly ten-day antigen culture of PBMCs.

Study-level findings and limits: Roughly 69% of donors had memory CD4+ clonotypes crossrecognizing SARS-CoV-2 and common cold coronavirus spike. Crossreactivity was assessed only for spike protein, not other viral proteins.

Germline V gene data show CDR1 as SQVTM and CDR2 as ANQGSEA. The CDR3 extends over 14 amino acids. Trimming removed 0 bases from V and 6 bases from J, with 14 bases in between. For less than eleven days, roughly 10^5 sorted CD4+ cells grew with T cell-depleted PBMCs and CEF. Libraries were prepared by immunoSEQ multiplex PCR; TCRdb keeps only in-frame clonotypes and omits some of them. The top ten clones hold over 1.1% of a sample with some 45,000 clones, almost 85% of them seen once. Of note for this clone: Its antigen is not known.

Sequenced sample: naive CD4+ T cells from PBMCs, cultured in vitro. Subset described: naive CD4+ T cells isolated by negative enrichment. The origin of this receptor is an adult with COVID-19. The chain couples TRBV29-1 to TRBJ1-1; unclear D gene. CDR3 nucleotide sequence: TGCAGCGTTGAAGAATTCCCGGGGAGGCCTGAAGCTTTCTTT. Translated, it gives CSVEEFPGRPEAFF.